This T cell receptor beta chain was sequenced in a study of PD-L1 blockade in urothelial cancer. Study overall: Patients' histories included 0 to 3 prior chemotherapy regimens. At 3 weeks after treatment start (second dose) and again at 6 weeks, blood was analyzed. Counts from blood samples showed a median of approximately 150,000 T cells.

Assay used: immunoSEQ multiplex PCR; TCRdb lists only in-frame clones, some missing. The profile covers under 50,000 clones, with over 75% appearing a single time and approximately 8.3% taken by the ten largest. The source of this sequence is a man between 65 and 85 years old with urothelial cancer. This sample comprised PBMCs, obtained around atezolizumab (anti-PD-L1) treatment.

In DNA form, the CDR3 reads TGTGCCAGTAGTATTTATCCAGGGTACGACAATCAGCCCCAGCATTTT. Translated, it gives CASSIYPGYDNQPQHF. The chain employs TRBV19 and TRBJ1-5; a possible D gene is TRBD1 (5 bases). The germline CDR1 and CDR2 sequences are LNHDA and SQIVND (reference sequence). The CDR3 consists of 16 residues. V lost 3 bases to trimming and J lost 3 bases, with 15 bases between them.